These T cell receptor beta chains were read from a single sample in a study of blood T cell repertoires in COVID-19. Only in-frame clones appear in the TCRdb table, and some are missing; sequencing was by immunoSEQ multiplex PCR. The sample records approximately 150,000 clones, around 87% being singletons. Sequencing was carried out using peripheral blood. The receptor set was obtained from a woman between 55 and 75 years old with active COVID-19. Both conserved end residues are part of each CDR3. A D gene is named only where the DNA matches it firmly. Rows give clone size only sometimes, using once, few, many, or a class for an expanded clone.

TRBV28	TRBJ1-5	-	-	CASSFQSNQPQHF	TGTGCCAGCAGTTTCCAGAGCAATCAGCCCCAGCATTTT
TRBV19	TRBJ1-6	-	once	CASTAVYNSPLHF	TGTGCCAGTACCGCAGTCTATAATTCACCCCTCCACTTT
TRBV28	TRBJ1-2	TRBD1	once	CASSFLDRDKTGYTF	TGTGCCAGCAGTTTCTTGGACAGGGATAAGACTGGCTACACCTTC
TRBV29-1	TRBJ1-1	-	-	CSVETQGFRSNTEAFF	TGCAGCGTTGAAACCCAGGGGTTCCGATCGAACACTGAAGCTTTCTTT
TRBV6-4	TRBJ2-5	-	-	CASHQEPLEETQYF	TGTGCCAGTCACCAGGAACCGCTTGAAGAGACCCAGTACTTC
TRBV23-1	TRBJ2-1	TRBD1	-	CASSRGDREKAESAHNEQFF	TGCGCCAGCAGTCGTGGGGACAGGGAAAAGGCCGAAAGCGCCCACAATGAGCAGTTCTTC
TRBV11-2	TRBJ2-3	-	-	CASSLGGPGADTQYF	TGTGCCAGCAGCTTAGGAGGACCCGGGGCAGATACGCAGTATTTT
TRBV28	TRBJ2-7	-	-	CASTENWSYEQYF	TGTGCCAGCACGGAGAATTGGTCCTACGAGCAGTACTTC
TRBV5-4	TRBJ2-3	-	once	CASSFPGLPDTQYF	TGTGCCAGCAGCTTTCCCGGACTTCCAGATACGCAGTATTTT
TRBV9	TRBJ2-1	TRBD2	once	CASSPDVGLAAFEQFF	TGTGCCAGCAGCCCAGACGTGGGACTAGCGGCGTTTGAGCAGTTCTTC
TRBV6-5	TRBJ1-1	-	-	CASSYNRKGRTEAFF	TGTGCCAGCAGTTACAACAGAAAAGGAAGGACTGAAGCTTTCTTT
TRBV27	TRBJ2-1	-	-	CASSAAGTYNEQFF	TGTGCCAGCAGTGCAGCCGGGACTTACAATGAGCAGTTCTTC
TRBV7-2	TRBJ1-1	-	once	CASSLLLGRDEAFF	TGTGCCAGCAGCCTTTTGTTGGGCAGGGATGAAGCTTTCTTT
TRBV28	TRBJ2-4	TRBD1	-	CASRPGMGTGKNIQYF	TGTGCCAGCAGGCCCGGCATGGGGACAGGGAAAAACATTCAGTACTTC
TRBV28	TRBJ2-1	-	-	CASSLGSTNNEQFF	TGTGCCAGCAGTTTAGGGTCCACTAACAATGAGCAGTTCTTC
TRBV5-1	TRBJ1-4	-	once	CASSLDIRPGEKLFF	TGCGCCAGCAGCTTGGATATCAGGCCTGGTGAAAAACTGTTTTTT
TRBV5-4	TRBJ1-1	-	few	CASSNSWGRGKNTEAFF	TGTGCCAGCAGCAATTCCTGGGGGCGGGGGAAGAACACTGAAGCTTTCTTT
TRBV6-5	TRBJ1-1	-	-	CASSYSTFYTEAFF	TGTGCCAGCAGCTATTCGACATTTTACACTGAAGCTTTCTTT
TRBV10-3	TRBJ1-3	TRBD1	-	CAIATGASSGNTIYF	TGTGCCATCGCGACAGGGGCGAGCTCTGGAAACACCATATATTTT
TRBV5-4	TRBJ2-2	TRBD2	-	CASSRERDPTGELFF	TGTGCCAGCAGCCGCGAGCGGGACCCCACCGGGGAGCTGTTTTTT
TRBV11-2	TRBJ1-2	-	-	CASSQGFGYTF	TGTGCCAGCAGCCAGGGATTTGGCTACACCTTC
TRBV19	TRBJ2-7	TRBD1	-	CASGTGYSEQYF	TGTGCCTCCGGGACAGGGTATTCCGAGCAGTACTTC